This T cell receptor (beta chain) was retrieved from a study of blood T cell repertoires in COVID-19. Whole-study context: Sites across the United States, Italy and Spain contributed samples from acute and convalescent COVID-19.

In the study's own analysis: Estimates of nucleated cell counts were drawn from the amplification of reference gene primers. Here immunoSEQ multiplex PCR was the method, and the copy in TCRdb shows in-frame clones only, minus some. The V and J calls and clone size come from that table; D and trimming were worked out from the DNA. The table shows about 200,000 clones, with about 88% occurring only once. The clonotype was recovered from a woman in her thirties or forties in a cohort exposed to, infected with or recovered from COVID-19 (not recorded which). Sequencing input: PBMCs or T cells enriched from blood (not recorded which).

In nucleotides, the CDR3 is TGTGCCAGCAGCCACCCTAGGGGCAGGACCTACAATGAGCAGTTCTTC. Its protein product is CASSHPRGRTYNEQFF. The rearrangement links TRBV13 to TRBJ2-1; tentatively, D is TRBD1 (5 bases). This CDR3 region has 16 residues. Trimming cost V 5 bases and J 2 bases, with 16 bases left between them. Per germline, CDR1 PRHDT and CDR2 FYEKMQ (reference sequence).